Below, one TCR beta chain is given with its context. Its target antigen remains unknown. Base qualities are not provided; no much larger clone lies one nucleotide away. V sheds 4 bases and J sheds 4 bases, leaving 15 bases between their ends. From the cysteine through the phenylalanine, the CDR3 covers 14 amino acids. Only the CDR3 portion is preserved as DNA: 42 bases, with reading frame beginning at the first base. The germline V gene sets CDR1 to SGHTS and CDR2 to YDEGEE. This sample is drawn from a study of identifying expanded T cells in peripheral blood (dated by TCRdb to about 2019). Turning to the overall study: Separate aliquots of the same genomic DNA pool were sequenced to produce technical replicates, and four replicates were compared in pairs.

During the collection period, no infections or other immune events were recorded for the healthy donors. Blood repertoires from healthy donors were used as a training cohort for calibrating time-dependent variance in a beta-binomial model of differential abundance of T-cell clones. The training cohort was composed of roughly ten healthy donors, 3 female and 7 male. On average the donors were around 45 years old, and their ages spanned roughly 29 to 64 years. Obtained from a commercial supplier, whole blood was collected from each healthy donor at three time points set two to three weeks apart. For immunosequencing, genomic DNA was extracted from whole blood that had not been sorted. Results and caveats for the whole study, not just this receptor: In all healthy donors, the variance in clone template counts between samples taken roughly 14 days apart rose significantly as total template count increased. Across all healthy-donor time intervals, the beta-binomial model significantly lowered both the number of clones called differentially abundant and the false-positive rate. The binomial model flagged 0.9 to 1.5 differentially abundant clones between technical replicates but around 15 over approximately 2 weeks and around 19 over approximately four weeks. The authors expected that over much longer intervals, such as months to years, biological variance in healthy repertoires might increase even further.

The immunoSEQ Assay, which uses bias-controlled multiplex PCR amplification of genomic DNA, was used to profile TCRbeta CDR3 regions. In the authors' own workflow: To quantify the absolute abundance of each unique TCRbeta CDR3 region, the sequences were collapsed and filtered. Differential abundance was tested with two models: a binomial (Fisher-equivalent) model and a beta-binomial model that adds time-dependent variance fitted from healthy donors. Clones with fewer than 5 combined templates were removed, and a clone was called differentially abundant if the clone's Benjamini-Hochberg FDR was below 0.01. Beta-binomial variance was modeled as a function of total template count across the two samples using the form v = (b*log(k)+a)^2. Imported from immuneACCESS, the table was reduced by TCRdb to in-frame sequences with V and J called. These copies leave out some clones; in studies compared against another copy, an unresolved V gene accounts for under half, and the cause of the remainder is not known. That table gives V, J and clone size, and the DNA gave D and trimming. The sample contains approximately 140,000 clones, 86% of them found a single time. About 8% of the sample comes from the top ten.

Material for sequencing was blood. This clonotype originated in a person aged 18 to 70 in good health. This sequence uses TRBV5-8 and TRBJ2-7, with TRBD2 perhaps the D gene, on 7 matching bases. The base sequence is TGTGCCAGCAGCAGGGGGGGCGGACCTTACGAGCAGTACTTC. This yields the protein CASSRGGGPYEQYF.